Listed here are 15 T cell receptor beta chains from one sample, sequenced in a study of chemoradiotherapy in HPV16-positive cancers. Some clones are missing from TCRdb's copy, which holds only in-frame ones; the method was immunoSEQ multiplex PCR. The table has around 13,000 clones, approximately 89% seen once; the top ten hold about a fifth. The specimen comprised blood, sampled from a patient who underwent chemoradiotherapy. The receptor set was obtained from a human donor with HPV-associated anogenital cancer.

This clone was found once. CDR3 in DNA: TGTGCCAGCAGTTCAGAGGGGACCTCGAACACCGGGGAGCTGTTTTTT. Its protein is CASSSEGTSNTGELFF. The chain recombines TRBV2 with TRBJ2-2, with D perhaps assigned TRBD1 or TRBD2 (5 bases each). Looked up from germline, CDR1 is SNHLY and CDR2 is FYNNEI. The CDR3 extends over 16 amino acids. V gave up 5 bases and J gave up 0 bases, with 13 bases separating them.

This clone appeared a few times. Written as DNA, the CDR3 is TGTGCCAGCAGCTTAGCTCCGGGGACGGGCAATCAGCCCCAGCATTTT. Its translation: CASSLAPGTGNQPQHF. The V and J genes are TRBV7-6 and TRBJ1-5; tentative D call: TRBD1 (5 bases). The CDR3 sequence is 16 residues long. V lost 0 bases, J lost 2 bases, and 11 bases lay in between. The germline CDR1 and CDR2 sequences are SGHVS and FNYEAQ.

V and J are TRBV6-5 and TRBJ1-4; 7 nucleotides line up with TRBD1. Germline V CDR1 and CDR2: MNHEY, SVGAGI. V was clipped by 4 bases and J by 5 bases; unmatched bases: 7. The CDR3 totals 15 residues. The DNA of the CDR3 is TGTGCCAGCAGTTTCGCACAGGGGAGGAATGAAAAACTGTTTTTT. Translation: CASSFAQGRNEKLFF.

This chain links TRBV6-1 with TRBJ2-7, with TRBD1 matching 10 bases. The CDR3 loop spans 14 amino acids. Germline V gene lookup returns CDR1 MNHNS and CDR2 SASEGT. J lost 7 bases, V lost 7 bases, and 10 bases had no gene match. CDR3 in amino acids: CASTSDRGVREQYF. CDR3 nucleotides: TGTGCCAGCACATCGGACAGGGGGGTAAGGGAGCAGTACTTC.

The V and J genes are TRBV11-3 and TRBJ2-7; 7 bases fit TRBD1. J gave up 2 bases and V 5 bases, and 3 bases lay outside the gene matches. Germline CDR1 and CDR2: SGHNT and YENEEA. CDR3 length: 13 amino acids. CDR3 sequence: CASSLGTAYEQYF. In nucleotides, the CDR3 is TGTGCCAGCAGCCTTGGGACAGCCTACGAGCAGTACTTC.

This clone was observed a few times. The chain employs TRBV2 and TRBJ2-6, with D perhaps TRBD1 (6 bases). The CDR3 loop spans 17 amino acids. V lost 3 bases to trimming and J lost 1 base, with 13 bases between them. CDR1 is SNHLY, CDR2 FYNNEI, per germline. CDR3 protein: CASSEDSSISGANVLTF. CDR3 DNA sequence: TGTGCCAGCAGTGAGGACAGTTCCATATCTGGGGCCAACGTCCTGACTTTC.

The chain joins TRBV18 to TRBJ2-5; 11 bases line up with TRBD2. The J segment lost 3 bases and the V segment lost 4 bases, leaving 4 bases of the junction unmatched. Germline V gene sequence: CDR1 KGHSH, CDR2 LQKENI. The CDR3 runs to 15 residues. The CDR3 DNA is TGTGCCAGCTCACTTGGGACTAGCGGAAAAGAGACCCAGTACTTC. Translation gives CASSLGTSGKETQYF.

This clone was seen a few times. The chain uses TRBV11-2 and TRBJ2-1, with D tentatively TRBD1 or TRBD2 (6 bases each). V was cut by 2 bases and J by 6 bases, with 11 bases left in between. The CDR3 length is 14 residues. The germline V gene has CDR1 SGHAT and CDR2 FQNNGV. CDR3 sequence: CASSLLGGSNEQFF. For the CDR3, the DNA is TGTGCCAGCAGCTTACTGGGGGGCAGCAATGAGCAGTTCTTC.

The chain is built from TRBV5-1 and TRBJ2-5; TRBD2 might be the D (6 bases). Germline assignment: CDR1 SGHRS and CDR2 YFSETQ. Trimming pared 1 base from V and 4 bases from J, leaving 11 bases between. The CDR3 covers 14 residues. The CDR3 DNA follows: TGCGCCAGCAGCTTGACTAGCACGGGAGAGACCCAGTACTTC. The encoded protein is CASSLTSTGETQYF.

This clone showed up just once. The chain couples TRBV19 to TRBJ2-1, with 7 positions matching TRBD2. The CDR3 covers 15 residues. The V gene end was trimmed by 7 bases and the J gene end by 2 bases; junction bases not matched to a gene: 8. The germline V gene has CDR1 LNHDA and CDR2 SQIVND (reference sequence). The CDR3 coding sequence is TGTGCCAGTAAAAGAGGGGACTATACCTACAATGAGCAGTTCTTC. This encodes CASKRGDYTYNEQFF.

CDR3 nucleotides: TGTGCCAGCAGCTTAAGGGGGGGCATGGATACGCAGTATTTT. Translated, it gives CASSLRGGMDTQYF. The chain joins TRBV7-3 to TRBJ2-3; weak D call: TRBD2 (7 bases). The ends were cut back, 1 base at V and 6 bases at J, with 11 bases in the middle. There are 14 residues in the CDR3. CDR1 is SGHTA, CDR2 FQGTGA, per germline. The full variable domain, completed using reference TRBV7-3 and TRBJ2-3, is GAGVSQTPSNKVTEKGKYVELRCDPISGHTALYWYRQSLGQGPEFLIYFQGTGAADDSGLPNDRFFAVRPEGSVSTLKIQRTERGDSAVYLCASSLRGGMDTQYFGPGTRLTVL.

This chain joins TRBV7-6 and TRBJ2-5; maybe TRBD2 (7 bases). This CDR3 spans 15 amino acids. V was shortened by 3 bases and J by 5 bases, with 16 bases between the two germline ends. Looked up from germline, CDR1 is SGHVS and CDR2 is FNYEAQ. The CDR3 DNA follows: TGTGCCAGCAGCTTGGGAGGGGGGGAGGTGGAGACCCAGTACTTC. Translated: CASSLGGGEVETQYF.

The chain recombines TRBV4-1 with TRBJ1-4; D perhaps matches TRBD1 (5 bases). The CDR3 has 15 amino acids. The V end was cut by 3 bases, the J end by 3 bases, with 11 bases between. CDR1 is MGHRA, CDR2 YSYEKL, per germline. The CDR3 is CASSQRDRANEKLFF. CDR3 nucleotide sequence: TGCGCCAGCAGCCAGAGGGACCGAGCTAATGAAAAACTGTTTTTT.

This chain uses TRBV28 with TRBJ2-7, with D unclear. V dropped 6 bases and J dropped 3 bases, with 9 bases sitting between them. The CDR3 is made up of 12 amino acids. Looked up from germline, CDR1 is MDHEN and CDR2 is SYDVKM. The DNA of the CDR3 is TGTGCCAGCAGAACTACTGTCTACGAGCAGTACTTC. This translates into CASRTTVYEQYF.

The CDR3 is CASSRGQLNYNEQFF. The CDR3 coding sequence is TGTGCCAGCAGCCGCGGACAGCTAAACTACAATGAGCAGTTCTTC. The V and J genes are TRBV5-6 and TRBJ2-1, with D maybe TRBD1 (6 bases). Germline CDR1 is SGHDT and CDR2 is YYEEEE. The germline V and J ends were trimmed by 4 bases and 3 bases, with 14 bases remaining between them. This CDR3 contains 15 residues.